These T cell receptor beta chains were read from a single sample in a study of Ad26.COV2.S vaccination and SARS-CoV-2 variants. Sequenced by immunoSEQ multiplex PCR; TCRdb stores in-frame clones only, minus some. The table records a few hundred thousand clones, 88% of them present only once. Specimen: peripheral blood, collected in a trial of Ad26.COV2.S vaccine versus placebo. The receptors here all came from a person between 18 and 65 years old who received the Ad26.COV2.S COVID-19 vaccine or a placebo. The CDR3 runs from the conserved cysteine through the conserved F or W. A D gene is named only where the DNA matches it firmly. The size field is filled for only some rows; it gives once, few, many or a size class.

D | size | J | V | DNA | CDR3
- | - | TRBJ1-5 | TRBV28 | TGTGCCAGCAGTTTATACCCCGCGGGCAGGGGTCCCACTCAGCCCCAGCATTTT | CASSLYPAGRGPTQPQHF
- | - | TRBJ2-3 | TRBV6-5 | TGTGCCAGCAGTTCTCGGAGGGGCACAGATACGCAGTATTTT | CASSSRRGTDTQYF
TRBD1 | once | TRBJ2-1 | TRBV28 | TGTGCCAGCAGAGAAATGGGACAGACTGTCAATGAGCAGTTCTTC | CASREMGQTVNEQFF
- | - | TRBJ1-5 | TRBV2 | TGTGCCAGCAGTGGACGGTCACGCAATAGCAATCAGCCCCAGCATTTT | CASSGRSRNSNQPQHF
- | - | TRBJ1-6 | TRBV6-5 | TGTGCCAGCTGCTCGGGTGTAAATAATTCACCCCTCCACTTT | CASCSGVNNSPLHF
- | - | TRBJ2-7 | TRBV21-1 | TGTGCCAGCAGCAAAGACCGCAGGGGCCTCTCCTACGAGCAGTACTTC | CASSKDRRGLSYEQYF
- | - | TRBJ2-7 | TRBV5-4 | TGTGCCAGCAGCCAGGGGGGGTCAAGGTACTACGAGCAGTACTTC | CASSQGGSRYYEQYF
- | once | TRBJ2-2 | TRBV2 | TGTGCCAGCCTACGAACCCCTTGGGGCGGGGAGCTGTTTTTT | CASLRTPWGGELFF
TRBD1 | many | TRBJ1-2 | TRBV7-2 | TGTGCCAGCAGCGAACAGGGGAGCTATGGCTACACCTTC | CASSEQGSYGYTF
- | - | TRBJ2-1 | TRBV6-2/TRBV6-3 | TGTGCCAGCAGCCAAGAGACAGTCTTCGAGCAGTTCTTC | CASSQETVFEQFF
TRBD1 | once | TRBJ1-4 | TRBV19 | TGTGCCAGTAGTACCCCCCACAGGGGATCGGATGAAAAACTGTTTTTT | CASSTPHRGSDEKLFF
- | - | TRBJ1-1 | TRBV5-8 | TGTGCCAGCACCTGGAGGGGCAGGGACACTGAAGCTTTCTTT | CASTWRGRDTEAFF
TRBD1 | - | TRBJ1-1 | TRBV7-9 | TGTGCCAGCAGCCTTTGGGACAGGGGGCTGAACACTGAAGCTTTCTTT | CASSLWDRGLNTEAFF
- | once | TRBJ1-3 | TRBV28 | TGTGCCAGCAGGACGGGGGCCCGGTCTGGAAACACCATATATTTT | CASRTGARSGNTIYF